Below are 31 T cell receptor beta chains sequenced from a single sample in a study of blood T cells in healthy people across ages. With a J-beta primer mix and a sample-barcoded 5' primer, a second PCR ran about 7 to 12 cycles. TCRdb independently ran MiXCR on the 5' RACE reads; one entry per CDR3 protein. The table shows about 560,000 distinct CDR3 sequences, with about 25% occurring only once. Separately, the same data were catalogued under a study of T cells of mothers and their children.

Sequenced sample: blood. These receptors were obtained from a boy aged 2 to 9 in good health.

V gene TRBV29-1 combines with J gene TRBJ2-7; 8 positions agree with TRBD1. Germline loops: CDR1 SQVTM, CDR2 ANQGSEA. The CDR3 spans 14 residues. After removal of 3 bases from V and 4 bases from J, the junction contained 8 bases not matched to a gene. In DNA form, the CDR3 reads TGCAGCGTTGACCGAACAGGGGGGAGGTACGAGCAGTACTTC. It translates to CSVDRTGGRYEQYF.

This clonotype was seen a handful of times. The CDR3 nucleotides read TGTGCCAGCAGCCGGGGGACTAGCGGGGGGTACCAAGAGACCCAGTACTTC. Residues: CASSRGTSGGYQETQYF. The rearrangement links TRBV11-2 to TRBJ2-7; 15 bases map to TRBD2. The J call may be incorrect, as the DNA end agrees better with TRBJ2-5. The germline gives CDR1 SGHAT, CDR2 FQNNGV. This CDR3 has 17 amino acids.

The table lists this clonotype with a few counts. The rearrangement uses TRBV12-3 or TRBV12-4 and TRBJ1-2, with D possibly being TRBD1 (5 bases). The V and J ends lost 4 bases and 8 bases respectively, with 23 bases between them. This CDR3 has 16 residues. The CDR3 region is CASSSLGVVGKGGYTF. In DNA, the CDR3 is TGTGCCAGCAGTTCCCTGGGGGTTGTGGGCAAAGGGGGCTACACCTTC.

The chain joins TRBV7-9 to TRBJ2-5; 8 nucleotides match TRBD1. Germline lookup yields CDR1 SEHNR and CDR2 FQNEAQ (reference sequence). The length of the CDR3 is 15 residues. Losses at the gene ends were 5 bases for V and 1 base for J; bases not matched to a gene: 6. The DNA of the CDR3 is TGTGCCAGCAGCAACCTTCAGGGGGCCCAAGAGACCCAGTACTTC. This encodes CASSNLQGAQETQYF.

The CDR3 bases are TGTGCCTGGAGCCCCAGAGCCTACGAGCAGTACTTC. Its translation is CAWSPRAYEQYF. This chain joins TRBV30 and TRBJ2-7; unclear D gene. The V end was cut by 3 bases, the J end by 2 bases, with 8 bases between. The CDR3 is 12 amino acids. Germline V gives CDR1 GTSNPN, CDR2 SVGIG (reference sequence).

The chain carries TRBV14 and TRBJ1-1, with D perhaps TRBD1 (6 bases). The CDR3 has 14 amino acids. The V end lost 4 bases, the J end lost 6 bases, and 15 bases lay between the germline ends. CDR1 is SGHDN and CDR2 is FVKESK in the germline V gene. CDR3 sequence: CASSPIHRVSEAFF. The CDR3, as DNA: TGTGCCAGCAGCCCGATTCACAGGGTGTCTGAAGCTTTCTTT.

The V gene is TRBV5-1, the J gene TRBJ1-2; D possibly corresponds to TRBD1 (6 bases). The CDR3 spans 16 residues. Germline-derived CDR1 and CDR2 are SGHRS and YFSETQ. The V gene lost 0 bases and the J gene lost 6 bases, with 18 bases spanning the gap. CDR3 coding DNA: TGCGCCAGCAGCTTGGACACGACTGGGGGGCGGGATGGCTACACCTTC. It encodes CASSLDTTGGRDGYTF. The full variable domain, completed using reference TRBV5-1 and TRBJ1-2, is KAGVTQTPRYLIKTRGQQVTLSCSPISGHRSVSWYQQTPGQGLQFLFEYFSETQRNKGNFPGRFSGRQFSNSRSEMNVSTLELGDSALYLCASSLDTTGGRDGYTFGSGTRLTVV.

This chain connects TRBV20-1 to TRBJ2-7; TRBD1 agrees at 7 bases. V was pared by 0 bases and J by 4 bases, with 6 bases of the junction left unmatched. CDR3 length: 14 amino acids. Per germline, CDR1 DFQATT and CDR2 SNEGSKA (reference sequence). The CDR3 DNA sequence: TGCAGTGCTAGAGATAACAGGGGACAGTACGAGCAGTACTTC. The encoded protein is CSARDNRGQYEQYF.

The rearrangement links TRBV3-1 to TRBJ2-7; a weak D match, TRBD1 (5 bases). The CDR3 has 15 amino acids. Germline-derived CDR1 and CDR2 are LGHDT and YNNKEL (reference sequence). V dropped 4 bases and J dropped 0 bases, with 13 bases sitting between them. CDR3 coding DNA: TGTGCCAGCAGCCCTCAGGGCCCGATCTCCTACGAGCAGTACTTC. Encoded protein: CASSPQGPISYEQYF.

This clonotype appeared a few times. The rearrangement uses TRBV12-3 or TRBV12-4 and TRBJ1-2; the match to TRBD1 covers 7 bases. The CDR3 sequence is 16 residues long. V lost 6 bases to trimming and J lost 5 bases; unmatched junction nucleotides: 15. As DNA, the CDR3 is TGTGCCAGCAGCCCGACAGGGAATAGGTTAGCTTATGGCTACACCTTC. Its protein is CASSPTGNRLAYGYTF.

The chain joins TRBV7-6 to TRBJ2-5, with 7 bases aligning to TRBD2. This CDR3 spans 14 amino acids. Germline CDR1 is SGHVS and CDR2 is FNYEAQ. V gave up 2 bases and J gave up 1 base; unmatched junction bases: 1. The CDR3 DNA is TGTGCCAGCAGCTTACAGCGGGGCCAAGAGACCCAGTACTTC. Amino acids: CASSLQRGQETQYF.

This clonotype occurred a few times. Here the CDR3 DNA reads TGTGCCAGCCTGGGAACAGCCTACACCGGGGAGCTGTTTTTT. It specifies CASLGTAYTGELFF. The chain is built from TRBV6-1 and TRBJ2-2; the D is unclear. The CDR3 is made up of 14 amino acids. V lost 8 bases, J lost 3 bases, and 13 bases lay in between. Germline V gives CDR1 MNHNS, CDR2 SASEGT.

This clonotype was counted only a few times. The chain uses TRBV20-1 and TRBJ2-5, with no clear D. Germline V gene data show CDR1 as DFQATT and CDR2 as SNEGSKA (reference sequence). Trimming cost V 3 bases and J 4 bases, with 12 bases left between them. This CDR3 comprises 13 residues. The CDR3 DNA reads TGCAGTGCTAGCGAAAATCGAAGAGAGACCCAGTACTTC. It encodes CSASENRRETQYF.

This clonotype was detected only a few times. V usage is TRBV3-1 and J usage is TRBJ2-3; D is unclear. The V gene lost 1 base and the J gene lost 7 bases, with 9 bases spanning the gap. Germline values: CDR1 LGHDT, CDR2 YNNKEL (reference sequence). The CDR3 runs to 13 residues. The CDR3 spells CASSQVAEYTQYF. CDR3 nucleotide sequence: TGTGCCAGCAGCCAAGTGGCAGAGTATACGCAGTATTTT.

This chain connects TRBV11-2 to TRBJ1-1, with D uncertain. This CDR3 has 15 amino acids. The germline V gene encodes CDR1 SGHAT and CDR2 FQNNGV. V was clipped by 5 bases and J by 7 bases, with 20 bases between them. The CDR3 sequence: CASSGGSMNTFEAFF. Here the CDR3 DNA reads TGTGCCAGCAGCGGTGGATCTATGAACACTTTTGAAGCTTTCTTT.

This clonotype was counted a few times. CDR3 nucleotides: TGCAGTGCTATCGACAGGGAGACTAGCACAGATACGCAGTATTTT. It codes for CSAIDRETSTDTQYF. The rearrangement uses TRBV20-1 and TRBJ2-3; 7 bases agree with TRBD1. The germline V gene has CDR1 DFQATT and CDR2 SNEGSKA (reference sequence). With V trimmed by 4 bases and J by 0 bases, 7 bases remained unmatched. The CDR3 totals 15 residues.

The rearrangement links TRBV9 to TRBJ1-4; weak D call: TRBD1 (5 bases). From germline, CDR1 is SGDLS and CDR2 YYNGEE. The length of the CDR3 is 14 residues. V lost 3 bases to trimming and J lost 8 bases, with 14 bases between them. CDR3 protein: CASSGTGPGEKLFF. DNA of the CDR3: TGTGCCAGCAGCGGCACAGGTCCCGGCGAAAAACTGTTTTTT.

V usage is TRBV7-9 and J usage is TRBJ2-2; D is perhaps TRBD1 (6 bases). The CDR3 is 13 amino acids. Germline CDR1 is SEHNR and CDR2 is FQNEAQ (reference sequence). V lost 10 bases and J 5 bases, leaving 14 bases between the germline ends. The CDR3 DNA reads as TGTGCCACAGGGGCATGGGGGACCGGGGAGCTGTTTTTT. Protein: CATGAWGTGELFF.

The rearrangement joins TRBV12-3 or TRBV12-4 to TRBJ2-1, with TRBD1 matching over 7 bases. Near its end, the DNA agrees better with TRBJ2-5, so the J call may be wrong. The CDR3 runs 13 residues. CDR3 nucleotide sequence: TGTGCCAGCTGCCGGGACAGCGAAGAGACCCAGTACTTC. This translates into CASCRDSEETQYF.

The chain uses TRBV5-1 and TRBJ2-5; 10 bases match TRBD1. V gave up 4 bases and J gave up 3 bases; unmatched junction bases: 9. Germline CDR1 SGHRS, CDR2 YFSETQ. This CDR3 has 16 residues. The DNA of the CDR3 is TGCGCCAGCAGCACCACCGGGACAGGGGAGAAAGAGACCCAGTACTTC. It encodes CASSTTGTGEKETQYF.

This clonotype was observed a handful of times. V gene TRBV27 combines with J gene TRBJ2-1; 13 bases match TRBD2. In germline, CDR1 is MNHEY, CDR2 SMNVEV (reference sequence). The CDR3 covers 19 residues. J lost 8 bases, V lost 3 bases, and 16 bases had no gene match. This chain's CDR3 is CASSFFSSPTSGRPYEQFF. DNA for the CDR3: TGTGCCAGCAGTTTTTTTTCCTCACCGACTAGCGGGAGGCCTTATGAGCAGTTCTTC.

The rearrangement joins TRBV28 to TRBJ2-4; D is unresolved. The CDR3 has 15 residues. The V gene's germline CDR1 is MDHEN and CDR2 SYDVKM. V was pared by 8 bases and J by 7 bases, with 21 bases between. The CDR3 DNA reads TGTGCCAGCTCTAAACCGTCGGTTCTGAGGAACATTCAGTACTTC. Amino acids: CASSKPSVLRNIQYF.

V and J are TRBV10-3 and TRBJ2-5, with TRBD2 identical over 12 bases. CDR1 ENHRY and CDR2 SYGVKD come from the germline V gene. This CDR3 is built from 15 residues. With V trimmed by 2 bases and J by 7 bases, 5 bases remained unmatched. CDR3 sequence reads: CAISETSGGSGTQYF. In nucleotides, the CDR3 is TGTGCCATCAGTGAGACTAGCGGGGGGAGTGGGACCCAGTACTTC.

The DNA of the CDR3 is TGTGCCAGCAGCCCCAGGACTAGCGGGGGTAAGACCCAGTACTTC. Translating gives CASSPRTSGGKTQYF. This rearrangement joins TRBV3-1 to TRBJ2-5, with 13 bases that match TRBD2. The CDR3 is 15 residues long. With V trimmed by 4 bases and J by 6 bases, 5 bases remained unmatched. CDR1 is LGHDT and CDR2 is YNNKEL in the germline V gene (reference sequence).

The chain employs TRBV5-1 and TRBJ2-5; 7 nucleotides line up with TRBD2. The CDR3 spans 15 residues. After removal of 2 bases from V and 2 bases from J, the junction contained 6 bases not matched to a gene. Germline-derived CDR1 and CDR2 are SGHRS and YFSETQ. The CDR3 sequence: CASSFDPGLQETQYF. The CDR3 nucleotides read TGCGCCAGCAGCTTCGATCCGGGACTACAAGAGACCCAGTACTTC.

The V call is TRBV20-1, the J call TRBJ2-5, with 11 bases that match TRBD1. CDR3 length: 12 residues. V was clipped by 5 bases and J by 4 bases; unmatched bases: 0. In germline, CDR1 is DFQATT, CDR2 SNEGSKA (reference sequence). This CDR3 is CSAGTGGETQYF. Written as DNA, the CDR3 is TGCAGTGCTGGGACAGGGGGAGAGACCCAGTACTTC.

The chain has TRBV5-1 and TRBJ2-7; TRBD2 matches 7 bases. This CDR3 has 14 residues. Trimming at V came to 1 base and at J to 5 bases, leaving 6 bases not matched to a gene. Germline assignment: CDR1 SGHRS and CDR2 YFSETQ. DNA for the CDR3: TGCGCCAGCAGCTTGCGGTTGCTAGCGGACGAGCAGTACTTC. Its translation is CASSLRLLADEQYF. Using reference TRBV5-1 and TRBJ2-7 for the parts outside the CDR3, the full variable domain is KAGVTQTPRYLIKTRGQQVTLSCSPISGHRSVSWYQQTPGQGLQFLFEYFSETQRNKGNFPGRFSGRQFSNSRSEMNVSTLELGDSALYLCASSLRLLADEQYFGPGTRLTVT.

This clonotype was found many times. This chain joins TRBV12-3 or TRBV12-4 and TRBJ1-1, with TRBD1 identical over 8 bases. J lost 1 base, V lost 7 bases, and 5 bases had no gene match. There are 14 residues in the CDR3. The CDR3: CASKSTGGNTEAFF. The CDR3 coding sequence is TGTGCCAGCAAAAGTACAGGGGGGAACACTGAAGCTTTCTTT.

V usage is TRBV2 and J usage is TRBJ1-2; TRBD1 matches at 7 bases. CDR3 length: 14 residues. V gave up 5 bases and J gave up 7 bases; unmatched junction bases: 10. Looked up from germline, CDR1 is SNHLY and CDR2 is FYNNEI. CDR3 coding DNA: TGTGCCAGCAGTATGGACAGGAAGATGGGTGGCTACACCTTC. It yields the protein CASSMDRKMGGYTF.

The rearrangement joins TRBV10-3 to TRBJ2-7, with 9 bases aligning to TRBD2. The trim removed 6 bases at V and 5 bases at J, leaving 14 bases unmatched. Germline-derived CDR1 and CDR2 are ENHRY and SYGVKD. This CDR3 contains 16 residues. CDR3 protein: CAISIIAGALVDEQYF. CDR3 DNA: TGTGCCATCAGCATTATAGCGGGGGCTCTCGTCGACGAGCAGTACTTC.

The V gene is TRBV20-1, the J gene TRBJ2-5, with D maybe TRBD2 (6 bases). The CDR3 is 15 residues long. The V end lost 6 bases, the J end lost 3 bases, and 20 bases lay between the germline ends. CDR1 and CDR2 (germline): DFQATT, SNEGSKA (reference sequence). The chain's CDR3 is CSARSWLRDKETQYF. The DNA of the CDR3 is TGCAGTGCCCGTAGTTGGTTGCGGGATAAAGAGACCCAGTACTTC.